This T cell receptor beta chain was identified during a study of spatial heterogeneity in lung cancer. Germline values: CDR1 SEHNR, CDR2 FQNEAQ (reference sequence). V dropped 0 bases and J dropped 3 bases, with 5 bases sitting between them. CDR3 size: 13 residues. TCRdb independently ran MiXCR on the 5' RACE reads; one entry per CDR3 protein. This table holds more than 65,000 distinct CDR3 sequences, roughly 13% found once. Regarding this clonotype: Its specificity is unknown.

Time point denoted: sample taken at primary tumor resection. Researchers sequenced whole RNA taken from tumor, nontumor lung or frozen PBMC without sorting. Study conclusions and caveats: Among blood samples, ubiquitous expanded tumor TCRs appeared more at resection than at follow-up.

The V and J genes are TRBV7-9 and TRBJ2-5; D not certain. This clonotype originated in a male donor with early-stage non-small cell lung cancer. This specimen consisted of PBMCs, obtained at surgery. CDR3 coding DNA: TGTGCCAGCAGCTTAGCGCCAAAAGAGACCCAGTACTTC. This sequence encodes CASSLAPKETQYF.